This T cell receptor beta chain is from a study of CD8+ T cells in alopecia areata. Study at large: Among treated patients, oral tofacitinib was administered at 5 to 10 mg twice daily. Study-level points and caveats: Patients showed less clear TCR sequence sharing than mice, possibly partly because of HLA diversity.

RNA extraction was followed by reverse transcription into cDNA, which acted as the sequencing template. Profiling relied on immunoSEQ multiplex PCR, and the TCRdb table lists in-frame clones only, not all of them. The profile shows about 210,000 clones, more than 55% of them singletons. This CDR3 region has 12 residues. J lost 3 bases, V lost 7 bases, and 2 bases had no gene match. Germline CDR1 MDHEN, CDR2 SYDVKM. The treatment was: oral pan-JAK inhibitor, 5-10 mg twice daily. A note on this clone: Its target is not known.

The rearrangement uses TRBV28 and TRBJ1-2; 7 bases are shared with TRBD1. The sample in question was CD4+ T cells sorted from blood, obtained at approximately week 42, from a patient treated with tofacitinib. This sequence was found in a human donor with alopecia areata. CDR3 coding DNA: TGTGCCAGCAACGACAGGGACTATGGCTACACCTTC. It yields the protein CASNDRDYGYTF.